The sequence of this T cell receptor (beta chain) was determined in a study of identical twins. Findings of the study overall: Twin-shared out-of-frame alpha sequences showed excess low generation probability.

One entry per CDR3 protein, called by TCRdb with MiXCR from the 5' RACE reads. The sample comprises approximately 210,000 distinct CDR3 sequences, approximately 15% of which are singletons, and over 35% rests with the top ten. The CDR3 is 14 residues long. Germline CDR1 is SGHDT and CDR2 is YYEEEE. Trimming at V came to 5 bases and at J to 6 bases, leaving 9 bases not matched to a gene. For this clonotype: The antigen remains unidentified.

The same sample was also studied in work on T cells expressing NK-cell markers. Turning to that study: Sorted CD3+CD56+NKG2C+, CD3+CD56+NKG2C- and CD3+CD56-NKG2C+ T cells supplied TCR beta repertoires.

This rearrangement joins TRBV5-6 to TRBJ2-7, with 9 bases fitting TRBD1. The origin of this receptor is a woman aged 18-29 years in good health. The sequenced sample consisted of CD8+ T cells sorted from blood. The CDR3 is CASSFGTGSSEQYF. The CDR3, as DNA: TGTGCCAGCAGTTTCGGGACAGGGTCGTCCGAGCAGTACTTC. The full variable domain, in which reference TRBV5-6 and TRBJ2-7 provide the parts outside the CDR3, is DAGVTQSPTHLIKTRGQQVTLRCSPKSGHDTVSWYQQALGQGPQFIFQYYEEEERQRGNFPDRFSGHQFPNYSSELNVNALLLGDSALYLCASSFGTGSSEQYFGPGTRLTVT.